These 29 T cell receptor beta chains came from one sample sequenced in a study of T cell changes during pregnancy in multiple sclerosis. Some clones are missing from TCRdb's copy, which holds only in-frame ones; the method was immunoSEQ multiplex PCR. The sample contains 90,000 to 120,000 clones, just under 95% of which appear only once. Sequencing was performed on peripheral blood, taken in the third trimester of pregnancy. The origin of the receptors is a female donor in good health, enrolled as a control in a pregnancy study.

The chain is built from TRBV19 and TRBJ2-3; weak D call: TRBD2 (6 bases). V lost 6 bases and J lost 3, with 16 bases in between. Germline CDR1 reads LNHDA; CDR2 reads SQIVND (reference sequence). The CDR3 is 15 amino acids. For the CDR3, the DNA is TGTGCCAGTAGCCGGGGGATTTGGGGTACAGATACGCAGTATTTT. Translation gives CASSRGIWGTDTQYF.

The genes are TRBV5-1 and TRBJ1-4; TRBD1 aligns across 9 bases. CDR3 length equals 14 residues. Germline trimming cut 3 bases from V and 7 bases from J; bases unmatched to any gene: 4. Germline lookup yields CDR1 SGHRS and CDR2 YFSETQ. The CDR3 loop is CASSWGQGGEKLFF. DNA of the CDR3: TGCGCCAGCAGCTGGGGACAGGGTGGTGAAAAACTGTTTTTT.

The genes are TRBV28 and TRBJ2-5, with 15 nucleotides matching TRBD2. Germline-derived CDR1 and CDR2 are MDHEN and SYDVKM. The ends lost 8 bases at V and 5 bases at J; junction bases unmatched: 9. The CDR3 length is 16 residues. CDR3 residues: CASGGLAGGPGETQYF. The DNA for the CDR3 is TGTGCCAGCGGAGGACTAGCGGGGGGGCCCGGGGAGACCCAGTACTTC.

The J gene is TRBJ2-5, the V gene TRBV6-4; 13 bases match TRBD2. Per germline, CDR1 MRHNA and CDR2 SNTAGT. CDR3 length equals 15 residues. Trimming removed 4 bases from V and 5 bases from J; junction bases left unmatched: 4. The CDR3, as DNA: TGTGCCAGCAGTGCGACTAGCGGGGGGCTGGAGACCCAGTACTTC. Translating gives CASSATSGGLETQYF.

CDR3 nucleotides: TGTGCCAGCAGCTTGGCGGACAGGGGCCCATTCTATGGCTACACCTTC. As protein: CASSLADRGPFYGYTF. The chain links TRBV11-2 to TRBJ1-2, with 9 nucleotides matching TRBD1. V lost 3 bases to trimming and J lost 4 bases; unmatched junction nucleotides: 9. The CDR3 totals 16 residues. From germline, CDR1 is SGHAT and CDR2 FQNNGV.

The V and J genes are TRBV5-1 and TRBJ1-1, with no clear D. V gave up 3 bases and J gave up 8 bases, with 8 bases separating them. The CDR3 length is 11 residues. Germline V lookup: CDR1 SGHRS, CDR2 YFSETQ. Here the CDR3 reads CASSSGLEAFF. Here the CDR3 DNA reads TGCGCCAGCAGCTCAGGCCTAGAAGCTTTCTTT.

The chain is built from TRBV2 and TRBJ1-2; D gene ambiguous. The germline V and J ends were trimmed by 6 bases and 4 bases, with 9 bases remaining between them. The CDR3 has 12 residues. Germline CDR1 and CDR2: SNHLY and FYNNEI. CDR3 amino acids: CASSATRYGYTF. The DNA of the CDR3 is TGTGCCAGCAGCGCAACTCGCTATGGCTACACCTTC.

The CDR3: CASSFTRRGRTDTQYF. The CDR3 region has the DNA TGTGCCAGCAGCTTCACCCGCAGGGGGCGCACAGATACGCAGTATTTT. The chain links TRBV5-6 to TRBJ2-3, with 8 bases matching TRBD1. The CDR3 sequence is 16 residues long. The germline CDR1 and CDR2 sequences are SGHDT and YYEEEE. The trim removed 2 bases at V and 1 base at J, leaving 6 bases unmatched.

This sequence joins TRBV7-9 and TRBJ2-5; 9 bases align to TRBD2. The CDR3 is 15 amino acids. CDR1 is SEHNR and CDR2 is FQNEAQ in the germline V gene (reference sequence). J was trimmed by 1 base and V by 3 bases; bases with no gene match: 3. The CDR3 bases are TGTGCCAGCAGCTTTAGCGGGGGCTCCCAAGAGACCCAGTACTTC. It codes for CASSFSGGSQETQYF. Full variable domain (outside the CDR3, taken from reference TRBV7-9 and TRBJ2-5): DTGVSQNPRHKITKRGQNVTFRCDPISEHNRLYWYRQTLGQGPEFLTYFQNEAQLEKSRLLSDRFSAERPKGSFSTLEIQRTEQGDSAMYLCASSFSGGSQETQYFGPGTRLLVL.

V is TRBV19 and J is TRBJ2-7, with D perhaps matching TRBD1 (5 bases). This CDR3 is 15 amino acids long. The ends were cut back, 5 bases at V and 3 bases at J, with 17 bases in the middle. The germline V gene has CDR1 LNHDA and CDR2 SQIVND (reference sequence). CDR3 region: CASSASTGNLYEQYF. The CDR3 region has the DNA TGTGCCAGTAGTGCGAGCACAGGTAACCTCTACGAGCAGTACTTC.

The V call is TRBV6-6, the J call TRBJ1-1; the match to TRBD1 covers 7 bases. After removal of 6 bases from V and 3 bases from J, the junction contained 13 bases not matched to a gene. Germline loops: CDR1 MNHNY, CDR2 SVGAGI (reference sequence). The length of the CDR3 is 16 residues. The DNA of the CDR3 is TGTGCCAGCAGGCAAATGCAGGGGGGCCTTTACACTGAAGCTTTCTTT. Encoded protein: CASRQMQGGLYTEAFF.

This chain's CDR3 is CAISEKSGGQDTQYF. For the CDR3, the DNA is TGTGCCATCAGTGAGAAAAGCGGGGGGCAGGATACGCAGTATTTT. The chain couples TRBV10-3 to TRBJ2-3; 9 nucleotides match TRBD2. The V gene's germline CDR1 is ENHRY and CDR2 SYGVKD. Losses at the gene ends were 2 bases for V and 6 bases for J; bases not matched to a gene: 6. This CDR3 comprises 15 residues.

The chain recombines TRBV5-6 with TRBJ1-5; no clear D gene. V lost 5 bases and J 0 bases, leaving 18 bases between the germline ends. Germline lookup yields CDR1 SGHDT and CDR2 YYEEEE. The CDR3 is 17 residues long. The CDR3 here is CASSTLFQAISNQPQHF. DNA of the CDR3: TGTGCCAGCAGTACCCTATTCCAGGCGATTAGCAATCAGCCCCAGCATTTT.

The V call is TRBV5-4, the J call TRBJ1-1; D call uncertain. The CDR3 totals 13 residues. V lost 2 bases and J lost 1, with 6 bases in between. Germline V gene sequence: CDR1 SGHNT, CDR2 YYREEE (reference sequence). CDR3: CASSFSGNTEAFF. The CDR3 DNA follows: TGTGCCAGCAGCTTTTCCGGGAACACTGAAGCTTTCTTT.

The rearrangement links TRBV7-2 to TRBJ2-5; possible D gene TRBD1, 6 bases. The CDR3 totals 13 residues. Between the trimmed V and J ends, which lost 5 bases and 2 bases, there was a span of 9 bases. Germline V gene data show CDR1 as SGHTA and CDR2 as FQGNSA. For the CDR3, the DNA is TGTGCCAGCAGCCAGGGGCGTCAAGAGACCCAGTACTTC. Translated: CASSQGRQETQYF.

This rearrangement joins TRBV27 to TRBJ1-1; D is possibly TRBD1 (5 bases). This CDR3 comprises 13 residues. V lost 3 bases to trimming and J lost 5 bases, with 10 bases between them. The germline V gene encodes CDR1 MNHEY and CDR2 SMNVEV (reference sequence). This CDR3 is CASSFMAGTEAFF. In nucleotides, the CDR3 is TGTGCCAGCAGTTTCATGGCAGGGACTGAAGCTTTCTTT.

The V gene is TRBV6-5, the J gene TRBJ2-7; TRBD1 agrees at 7 bases. Unmatched junction bases numbered 6, after V lost 7 bases and J lost 3 bases. Germline CDR1 reads MNHEY; CDR2 reads SVGAGI. There are 13 residues in the CDR3. The chain's CDR3 is CASTAQGFYEQYF. The DNA for the CDR3 is TGTGCCAGCACCGCACAGGGGTTCTACGAGCAGTACTTC.

This clone was observed once. This chain uses TRBV7-3 with TRBJ2-2; the match to TRBD2 covers 16 bases. Germline CDR1 reads SGHTA; CDR2 reads FQGTGA. The CDR3 length is 17 residues. Losses at the gene ends were 4 bases for V and 6 bases for J; bases not matched to a gene: 5. The CDR3 DNA follows: TGTGCCAGCAGCTCTATGGGGACTAGCGGGGGGGCCGGGGAGCTGTTTTTT. This encodes CASSSMGTSGGAGELFF.

The chain has TRBV30 and TRBJ1-2, with 8 bases aligning to TRBD1. The junction had 16 bases not matched to a gene; V was cut back by 6 bases and J by 7 bases. The CDR3 spans 15 residues. The germline V gene has CDR1 GTSNPN and CDR2 SVGIG (reference sequence). The CDR3 spells CACFWTGIKRVGYTF. The CDR3 DNA reads as TGTGCCTGTTTTTGGACAGGGATAAAACGAGTTGGCTACACCTTC.

The chain links TRBV5-1 to TRBJ2-5; tentatively, D is TRBD2 (6 bases). CDR3 length: 15 residues. From germline, CDR1 is SGHRS and CDR2 YFSETQ. Between the trimmed V and J ends, which lost 4 bases and 1 base, there was a span of 14 bases. The CDR3 DNA follows: TGCGCCAGCAGCGTAGGCGGGGCGTCCCAAGAGACCCAGTACTTC. Its protein product is CASSVGGASQETQYF.

This clone was counted a single time. The chain recombines TRBV4-1 with TRBJ2-7; 9 positions agree with TRBD1. This CDR3 contains 17 residues. J was trimmed by 4 bases and V by 0 bases; bases with no gene match: 10. Germline-derived CDR1 and CDR2 are MGHRA and YSYEKL. The CDR3 sequence is CASSQDAAGTGSYEQYF. CDR3 bases: TGCGCCAGCAGCCAAGATGCGGCCGGGACAGGGTCGTACGAGCAGTACTTC.

The V and J genes are TRBV7-2 and TRBJ2-3; TRBD2 agrees at 7 bases. The J segment lost 0 bases and the V segment lost 1 base, leaving 10 bases of the junction unmatched. CDR1 is SGHTA, CDR2 FQGNSA, per germline. CDR3 length: 18 residues. The CDR3 DNA reads TGTGCCAGCAGCTTAGACAGCGGGGCGACAATGAGCACAGATACGCAGTATTTT. Translated: CASSLDSGATMSTDTQYF.

As DNA, the CDR3 is TGTGCCAGCAGCTCGACAGGGGTTTTGAGTAATTCACCCCTCCACTTT. It specifies CASSSTGVLSNSPLHF. The chain recombines TRBV7-9 with TRBJ1-6, with 8 bases matching TRBD1. Trimming took 4 bases from V and 6 from J; bases not matched to a gene: 8. The CDR3 sequence is 16 residues long. CDR1 and CDR2 (germline): SEHNR, FQNEAQ (reference sequence). The whole variable domain, remainder taken from reference TRBV7-9 and TRBJ1-6, is DTGVSQNPRHKITKRGQNVTFRCDPISEHNRLYWYRQTLGQGPEFLTYFQNEAQLEKSRLLSDRFSAERPKGSFSTLEIQRTEQGDSAMYLCASSSTGVLSNSPLHFGNGTRLTVT.

The rearrangement joins TRBV30 to TRBJ1-2; the D is unclear. Germline CDR1 GTSNPN, CDR2 SVGIG (reference sequence). The V gene lost 4 bases and the J gene lost 5 bases, with 23 bases spanning the gap. The CDR3 runs to 16 residues. This CDR3 is CAWNVYLARVAYGYTF. The CDR3 bases are TGTGCCTGGAATGTTTACCTAGCACGGGTCGCGTATGGCTACACCTTC. Drawing the rest from reference TRBV30 and TRBJ1-2, the complete variable domain is SQTIHQWPATLVQPVGSPLSLECTVEGTSNPNLYWYRQAAGRGLQLLFYSVGIGQISSEVPQNLSASRPQDRQFILSSKKLLLSDSGFYLCAWNVYLARVAYGYTFGSGTRLTVV.

This clone was observed a handful of times. The chain carries TRBV30 and TRBJ1-2; TRBD1 agrees at 7 bases. The CDR3 sequence is 13 residues long. Germline assignment: CDR1 GTSNPN and CDR2 SVGIG (reference sequence). V trimming: 2 bases; J trimming: 8 bases; junction bases outside the gene matches: 8. DNA for the CDR3: TGTGCCTGGAGTAACGACAGGGTGAGAGGCTACACCTTC. As protein: CAWSNDRVRGYTF.

J is TRBJ1-2 and V is TRBV27, with D perhaps TRBD1 (5 bases). The germline V and J ends were trimmed by 6 bases and 1 base, with 12 bases remaining between them. The CDR3 loop spans 14 amino acids. CDR1 and CDR2 (germline): MNHEY, SMNVEV (reference sequence). The CDR3 DNA reads TGTGCCAGCAGGAACCGGGACTATAACTATGGCTACACCTTC. It codes for CASRNRDYNYGYTF.

This chain uses TRBV7-6 with TRBJ2-2; TRBD1 matches 10 bases. The ends lost 2 bases at V and 6 bases at J; junction bases unmatched: 6. The CDR3 has 16 residues. Germline V CDR1 and CDR2: SGHVS, FNYEAQ. CDR3 region: CASSLFLTGGPGELFF. The CDR3 region has the DNA TGTGCCAGCAGCTTATTCCTGACAGGGGGCCCCGGGGAGCTGTTTTTT. The full variable domain, rest sourced from reference TRBV7-6 and TRBJ2-2, is GAGVSQSPRYKVTKRGQDVALRCDPISGHVSLYWYRQALGQGPEFLTYFNYEAQQDKSGLPNDRFSAERPEGSISTLTIQRTEQRDSAMYRCASSLFLTGGPGELFFGEGSRLTVL.

This rearrangement joins TRBV5-1 to TRBJ1-4, with TRBD1 identical over 7 bases. The CDR3 has 15 amino acids. The V gene's germline CDR1 is SGHRS and CDR2 YFSETQ. The J segment lost 8 bases and the V segment lost 4 bases, leaving 11 bases of the junction unmatched. The chain's CDR3 is CASSEEFSGGEKLFF. The CDR3 DNA sequence: TGCGCCAGCAGCGAGGAATTTTCAGGGGGGGAAAAACTGTTTTTT.

The chain employs TRBV5-6 and TRBJ1-6; D might be TRBD1 (6 bases). V was clipped by 5 bases and J by 5 bases, with 14 bases between them. Germline V CDR1 and CDR2: SGHDT, YYEEEE. The CDR3 extends over 15 amino acids. CDR3 region: CASRNANRDNSPLHF. The CDR3 DNA reads as TGTGCCAGCAGAAACGCGAACAGGGATAATTCACCCCTCCACTTT.